This paragraph covers one T cell receptor beta chain sequence. Its antigen is as yet unknown. Germline CDR1 and CDR2: SGHVS and FNYEAQ. The V gene end was trimmed by 0 bases and the J gene end by 5 bases; junction bases not matched to a gene: 7. The CDR3 length is 16 residues. The entry originates in a study of T cell repertoires in cytomegalovirus infection. Background on the study: Public TCR beta signatures marked donors with CMV infection and the matching HLA.

Study observations and caveats: CMV carriers with the relevant HLA were identified by cumulative public TCR beta family frequency. The ex vivo response was dominated by HLA-C-restricted CMV-specific TCR beta clonotypes.

TCRdb ran MiXCR on the reads and lists one entry per CDR3 protein. This table holds about 440,000 distinct CDR3 sequences, 31% found once. This receptor was taken from a human donor in good health (CMV status not recorded). Some clones in this sample may be carry-over from other donors' samples. The chain is built from TRBV7-6 and TRBJ2-7; 10 bases are shared with TRBD1. The sample consisted of PBMCs. DNA for the CDR3: TGTGCCAGCAGCTTAGCCCCGGGACAGGGGAGGGACGAGCAGTACTTC. It yields the protein CASSLAPGQGRDEQYF.